This T cell receptor (beta chain) emerged from a study of long-term antiretroviral therapy in people with HIV. Across the study: Initial samples were collected about a decade before the 2015 immediate-ART recommendation.

The length of the CDR3 is 15 residues. Between the trimmed V and J ends, which lost 2 bases and 1 base, there was a span of 11 bases. The germline gives CDR1 WNHNN, CDR2 SYGVQD (reference sequence). Notes on this clone: Its antigen is currently unknown.

Overall study results and limits: Whichever time point was examined, clones expanded before ART dominated the repertoire.

Investigators performed immunoSEQ version v3.0 at survey level. Some clones are missing from TCRdb's copy, which holds only in-frame ones; the method was immunoSEQ multiplex PCR. The sample consists of 25,000 to 30,000 clones, 84% of them appearing once. HIV-positive participants were all treated in the United States. The TCR comes from a young man with HIV. Sequencing used unsorted PBMCs, obtained 0.4 years after starting antiretroviral therapy. The chain has TRBV10-1 and TRBJ1-1, with D maybe TRBD1 (5 bases). CDR3 coding DNA: TGCGCCAGCAGTGAGGGGGGACGGCCGAACACTGAAGCTTTCTTT. This encodes CASSEGGRPNTEAFF.